A single sample gave rise to the 14 T cell receptor beta chains below, sequenced in a study of control samples from healthy donors and cancer patients. Sequencing was performed with immunoSEQ multiplex PCR; in TCRdb, only in-frame clones are kept and a portion is missing. The table lists approximately 140,000 clones, roughly 89% of them singletons. The sample consisted of PBMCs. These receptors all stem from a man aged 50-59 years with head and neck cancer.

The CDR3 DNA is TGCAGCGTTGAGCTAGCGGGGCTGAACACCGGGGAGCTGTTTTTT. Translating gives CSVELAGLNTGELFF. The V call is TRBV29-1, the J call TRBJ2-2, with 9 positions matching TRBD2. The germline V gene encodes CDR1 SQVTM and CDR2 ANQGSEA. The CDR3 covers 15 residues. The V and J ends lost 3 bases and 1 base, in that order; junction bases with no gene match: 3.

This chain uses TRBV6-2 or TRBV6-3 with TRBJ2-7; a weak D match, TRBD1 (6 bases). The V gene lost 4 bases and the J gene lost 2 bases, with 12 bases spanning the gap. From germline, CDR1 is MNHEY and CDR2 SVGEGT. The CDR3 runs 14 residues. DNA of the CDR3: TGTGCCAGCAGTTCCGGGACAAGTACCTACGAGCAGTACTTC. Its protein is CASSSGTSTYEQYF.

The J gene is TRBJ1-3, the V gene TRBV5-5; D is unclear. There are 13 residues in the CDR3. Looked up from germline, CDR1 is SGHKS and CDR2 is YYEKEE (reference sequence). Trimming removed 1 base at V and 6 bases at J, with 8 bases between. The CDR3 DNA sequence: TGTGCCAGCAGCTTGACAGATGAAAACACCATATATTTT. Its protein is CASSLTDENTIYF.

The sample holds a few counts of this clone. The chain has TRBV6-5 and TRBJ2-2; TRBD1 matches at 7 bases. Germline loops: CDR1 MNHEY, CDR2 SVGAGI. The V gene end was trimmed by 2 bases and the J gene end by 7 bases; junction bases not matched to a gene: 4. There are 14 residues in the CDR3. The CDR3 is CASSYVGGHGELFF. In DNA form, the CDR3 reads TGTGCCAGCAGTTACGTAGGGGGCCACGGGGAGCTGTTTTTT.

This chain uses TRBV19 with TRBJ2-6; 10 bases align to TRBD1. In germline, CDR1 is LNHDA, CDR2 SQIVND (reference sequence). The CDR3 spans 19 residues. With 3 bases clipped from V and 1 base from J, the junction kept 9 bases outside the gene matches. The CDR3 protein is CASSIRPGQGRSGANVLTF. The CDR3 DNA sequence: TGTGCCAGTAGTATTAGACCGGGACAGGGGAGGTCTGGGGCCAACGTCCTGACTTTC.

The CDR3, as DNA: TGTGCCATCAGCCTCAAGGGCGGGACAGGGTACAATGAGCAGTTCTTC. Translating gives CAISLKGGTGYNEQFF. This chain links TRBV10-3 with TRBJ2-1, with TRBD1 identical over 9 bases. CDR1 ENHRY and CDR2 SYGVKD come from the germline V gene. The CDR3 has 16 residues. The trim removed 6 bases at V and 4 bases at J, leaving 10 bases unmatched.

A remark on this clone: At the DNA level, this CDR3 is encoded by other sequences in the same sample as well. V and J are TRBV6-5 and TRBJ1-1; 7 nucleotides line up with TRBD1. This CDR3 spans 15 amino acids. The ends lost 0 bases at V and 1 base at J; junction bases unmatched: 2. In germline, CDR1 is MNHEY, CDR2 SVGAGI. CDR3 nucleotide sequence: TGTGCCAGCAGTTACTCGAGACAGGGGAACACTGAAGCTTTCTTT. Amino acid sequence: CASSYSRQGNTEAFF.

This rearrangement joins TRBV4-1 to TRBJ2-1, with 13 nucleotides matching TRBD2. Germline V lookup: CDR1 MGHRA, CDR2 YSYEKL. V gave up 4 bases and J gave up 7 bases; unmatched junction bases: 7. This CDR3 is 16 amino acids long. DNA of the CDR3: TGCGCCAGCAGCCCAATAGGACTAGCGGGAGTAAATGAGCAGTTCTTC. Translated: CASSPIGLAGVNEQFF.

This chain joins TRBV5-1 and TRBJ2-1; no definite D call. The CDR3 length is 16 residues. Trimming shortened V by 0 bases and J by 0 bases, and 10 bases separated the two germline ends. The germline CDR1 and CDR2 sequences are SGHRS and YFSETQ. This CDR3 is CASSLALGYSYNEQFF. Here the CDR3 DNA reads TGCGCCAGCAGCTTGGCCCTTGGGTACTCCTACAATGAGCAGTTCTTC.

The chain employs TRBV19 and TRBJ2-2; TRBD2 is a possible D gene (5 bases). CDR1 and CDR2 from the germline V gene are LNHDA and SQIVND (reference sequence). The V end was cut by 5 bases, the J end by 8 bases, with 12 bases between. The CDR3 has 13 residues. In DNA form, the CDR3 reads TGTGCCAGTAGTGGCCGTCGGGATGGGGAGCTGTTTTTT. It translates to CASSGRRDGELFF. Complete variable domain (other parts from reference TRBV19 and TRBJ2-2): DGGITQSPKYLFRKEGQNVTLSCEQNLNHDAMYWYRQDPGQGLRLIYYSQIVNDFQKGDIAEGYSVSREKKESFPLTVTSAQKNPTAFYLCASSGRRDGELFFGEGSRLTVL.

CDR3 residues: CASSPGTPGQGKYGYTF. The CDR3 DNA follows: TGTGCCAGCTCACCAGGGACCCCGGGACAGGGGAAATATGGCTACACCTTC. V usage is TRBV18 and J usage is TRBJ1-2; 10 nucleotides match TRBD1. J was trimmed by 5 bases and V by 2 bases; bases with no gene match: 11. The CDR3 contains 17 residues. Germline CDR1 KGHSH, CDR2 LQKENI.

The chain uses TRBV19 and TRBJ2-7; D not resolved. CDR1 and CDR2 (germline): LNHDA, SQIVND (reference sequence). The CDR3 has 15 residues. The ends were cut back, 1 base at V and 3 bases at J, with 13 bases in the middle. The CDR3 DNA sequence: TGTGCCAGTAGTATAGGCGGAGACCCAAGCTACGAGCAGTACTTC. This sequence encodes CASSIGGDPSYEQYF.

The V and J genes are TRBV6-6 and TRBJ2-1; D gene unclear. The CDR3 extends over 15 amino acids. V lost 2 bases and J lost 6, with 14 bases in between. The germline V gene has CDR1 MNHNY and CDR2 SVGAGI (reference sequence). The CDR3, as DNA: TGTGCCAGCAGTTACGCAGGCTTCTCGGCCAATGAGCAGTTCTTC. Its protein is CASSYAGFSANEQFF.

This chain uses TRBV7-2 with TRBJ2-2; perhaps TRBD2 as D (5 bases). Germline V gives CDR1 SGHTA, CDR2 FQGNSA. This CDR3 spans 15 amino acids. V was cut by 2 bases and J by 2 bases, with 9 bases left in between. CDR3 amino acids: CASSLFTGNTGELFF. The CDR3 DNA reads as TGTGCCAGCAGCTTATTCACGGGAAACACCGGGGAGCTGTTTTTT.